The next 14 T cell receptor beta chains were all read from a single sample in a study of cytomegalovirus exposure and HLA in healthy donors. The assay was immunoSEQ multiplex PCR, and TCRdb's table has in-frame clones only and misses some. This table has 200,000 to 250,000 clones, 75% to 90% appearing once. The sample was PBMCs. The receptors shown here come from a woman in her twenties or thirties in good health and CMV-seropositive.

V is TRBV7-2 and J is TRBJ2-1; TRBD1 matches at 8 bases. Germline V CDR1 and CDR2: SGHTA, FQGNSA. The CDR3 has 16 residues. V lost 5 bases, J lost 4 bases, and 10 bases stayed unmatched. CDR3 sequence: CASSNRRDRPYNEQFF. CDR3 nucleotide sequence: TGTGCCAGCAGCAATAGAAGGGACAGGCCATACAATGAGCAGTTCTTC.

The V call is TRBV29-1, the J call TRBJ2-7; 9 bases are a match to TRBD1. Germline V CDR1 and CDR2: SQVTM, ANQGSEA. The CDR3 extends over 14 amino acids. Trimming at V came to 6 bases and at J to 0 bases, leaving 6 bases not matched to a gene. The DNA for the CDR3 is TGCAGCGTAGCCGGGACAGGGAGCTCCTACGAGCAGTACTTC. It codes for CSVAGTGSSYEQYF.

This rearrangement joins TRBV6-5 to TRBJ2-2; D uncertain. V lost 3 bases and J 6 bases, leaving 14 bases between the germline ends. Per germline, CDR1 MNHEY and CDR2 SVGAGI. This CDR3 has 15 amino acids. The CDR3 sequence: CASSYAVSAAGELFF. CDR3 DNA sequence: TGTGCCAGCAGTTATGCGGTGTCGGCTGCCGGGGAGCTGTTTTTT.

The CDR3 DNA sequence: TGTGCCAGCAAACAACCCCCGGGAGGCACTGAAGCTTTCTTT. Translation: CASKQPPGGTEAFF. The chain links TRBV2 to TRBJ1-1, with unresolved D. Trimming took off 7 bases at V and 4 bases at J, with 16 bases between the two ends. In germline, CDR1 is SNHLY, CDR2 FYNNEI. The CDR3 loop spans 14 amino acids.

J is TRBJ2-7 and V is TRBV7-2, with a weak D call TRBD1 (7 bases). Trimming removed 3 bases from V and 1 base from J, with 16 bases in between. The CDR3 is 16 amino acids. Germline values: CDR1 SGHTA, CDR2 FQGNSA. CDR3 coding DNA: TGTGCCAGCAGCTTCCGCGGGGACAGTTTTTCCTACGAGCAGTACTTC. It yields the protein CASSFRGDSFSYEQYF.

J is TRBJ1-1 and V is TRBV15; D uncertain. The V end was cut by 0 bases, the J end by 0 bases, with 8 bases between. Germline loops: CDR1 LNHNV, CDR2 YYDKDF (reference sequence). This CDR3 contains 15 residues. CDR3 loop: CATSRDPGMNTEAFF. As DNA, the CDR3 is TGTGCCACCAGCAGAGATCCAGGAATGAACACTGAAGCTTTCTTT.

The rearrangement joins TRBV4-1 to TRBJ2-7; 9 bases map to TRBD1. The germline V gene has CDR1 MGHRA and CDR2 YSYEKL. CDR3 size: 14 residues. The J segment lost 2 bases and the V segment lost 4 bases, leaving 3 bases of the junction unmatched. CDR3 region: CASSPGTGTYEQYF. In nucleotides, the CDR3 is TGCGCCAGCAGCCCCGGGACAGGGACCTACGAGCAGTACTTC.

The chain couples TRBV29-1 to TRBJ1-1; no reliable D call. Germline CDR1 SQVTM, CDR2 ANQGSEA. CDR3 length: 14 amino acids. Trimming took off 1 base at V and 3 bases at J, with 12 bases between the two ends. CDR3 sequence (DNA): TGCAGCGTTGAAGGGGCGCTCCGGGACACTGAAGCTTTCTTT. Translated: CSVEGALRDTEAFF.

The chain joins TRBV6-5 to TRBJ1-2; 7 nucleotides agree with TRBD1. CDR1 and CDR2 (germline): MNHEY, SVGAGI. CDR3 length: 12 residues. V lost 5 bases to trimming and J lost 4 bases; unmatched junction nucleotides: 1. CDR3 loop: CASSGDSYGYTF. The CDR3 DNA reads TGTGCCAGCAGTGGGGACAGCTATGGCTACACCTTC.

The rearrangement links TRBV30 to TRBJ1-1, with 7 bases that match TRBD1. The germline gives CDR1 GTSNPN, CDR2 SVGIG (reference sequence). The CDR3 is 13 amino acids. J lost 5 bases, V lost 5 bases, and 8 bases had no gene match. The CDR3 DNA follows: TGTGCCTGGGAACAGGGGAGGCGGACTGAAGCTTTCTTT. Protein: CAWEQGRRTEAFF.

The V gene is TRBV4-3, the J gene TRBJ2-3; 10 nucleotides agree with TRBD2. The CDR3 loop spans 16 amino acids. The V gene end was trimmed by 4 bases and the J gene end by 0 bases; junction bases not matched to a gene: 4. Germline V CDR1 and CDR2: LGHNA, YSLEER. The CDR3 DNA sequence: TGCGCCAGCAGCCTACTAGCGGGGTCGAGCACAGATACGCAGTATTTT. It specifies CASSLLAGSSTDTQYF.

The chain is built from TRBV6-5 and TRBJ2-3, with D uncertain. The CDR3 covers 13 residues. Trimming took off 8 bases at V and 3 bases at J, with 12 bases between the two ends. CDR1 MNHEY and CDR2 SVGAGI come from the germline V gene. The CDR3 coding sequence is TGTGCCAGCCGCCGCGGTGGTACAGATACGCAGTATTTT. Its translation: CASRRGGTDTQYF.

A single count supports this clone. The gene calls are TRBV27 and TRBJ1-4; D unresolved. V lost 5 bases, J lost 4 bases, and 14 bases lay in between. Germline V gene lookup returns CDR1 MNHEY and CDR2 SMNVEV (reference sequence). This CDR3 has 15 amino acids. As DNA, the CDR3 is TGTGCCAGCAGTCGTAGGACGGCCAGTAATGAAAAACTGTTTTTT. Amino acids: CASSRRTASNEKLFF.

Only one count was recorded for this clone. The genes are TRBV11-3 and TRBJ2-1; tentatively, D is TRBD1 or TRBD2 (5 bases each). This CDR3 spans 13 amino acids. Germline CDR1 and CDR2: SGHNT and YENEEA. Trimming removed 4 bases from V and 6 bases from J, with 10 bases in between. CDR3 bases: TGTGCCAGCAGCTCCGGGGCAGTCAATGAGCAGTTCTTC. Encoded protein: CASSSGAVNEQFF.